These 17 T cell receptor beta chains were sequenced from one sample in a study of T cells expressing NK-cell markers (dated by TCRdb to 2020 to 2022). The library relied on 5' RACE. Sequencing used an Illumina HiSeq 2000. Through TCRdb reprocessing, the reads give one entry per CDR3 protein sequence; DNA is omitted. The sample table holds some 450,000 distinct CDR3 sequences. In total, the top ten clones hold 7.3% of the sample. The sequenced sample consisted of blood T cells: a sorted CD56 or NKG2C T cell subset, CD4+ or CD8+ T cells, or bulk PBMC T cells (not recorded which). These receptors came from a woman aged 18 to 75 in good health.

The chain recombines TRBV14 with TRBJ2-1; TCRdb picks TRBD1, but there is no DNA to check that call. CDR1 and CDR2 (germline): SGHDN, FVKESK. This CDR3 contains 19 residues. CDR3: CASSRYVGAGGSIGNEQFF.

The gene calls are TRBV7-3 and TRBJ2-5. Per germline, CDR1 SGHTA and CDR2 FQGTGA. The CDR3 sequence is 13 residues long. CDR3 sequence: CASSLRVKETQYF.

The V gene is TRBV5-1, the J gene TRBJ2-3; without DNA, the TCRdb call of TRBD1 cannot be checked. CDR1 and CDR2 from the germline V gene are SGHRS and YFSETQ. The CDR3 is made up of 15 amino acids. This chain's CDR3 is CASSFGGASTDTQYF.

The chain has TRBV7-8 and TRBJ1-1. The germline V gene encodes CDR1 SGHVS and CDR2 FQNEAQ. The CDR3 loop spans 14 amino acids. This CDR3 is CASSLYTGNTEAFF.

This chain uses TRBV9 with TRBJ2-2. Germline values: CDR1 SGDLS, CDR2 YYNGEE. The CDR3 contains 14 residues. The CDR3 region is CASSRVANTGELFF.

The genes are TRBV2 and TRBJ1-1. Germline V gives CDR1 SNHLY, CDR2 FYNNEI. This CDR3 region has 15 residues. The CDR3 spells CASRGGRGRLTEAFF.

This sequence joins TRBV7-3 and TRBJ2-2; no DNA is available, so the TRBD1 call from TCRdb remains unchecked. The CDR3 consists of 15 residues. CDR1 and CDR2 from the germline V gene are SGHTA and FQGTGA. CDR3 residues: CASSFTGGVTGELFF.

The chain has TRBV19 and TRBJ1-4; TCRdb's D call of TRBD1 is untestable without DNA. The CDR3 is 15 residues long. CDR1 LNHDA and CDR2 SQIVND come from the germline V gene (reference sequence). CDR3 sequence: CASRPFQGEDEKLFF.

This chain links TRBV20-1 with TRBJ2-3; there is no DNA to check the TCRdb D call of TRBD2. This CDR3 comprises 17 residues. In germline, CDR1 is DFQATT, CDR2 SNEGSKA (reference sequence). This CDR3 reads CSASTSGSGVRTDTQYF.

The chain recombines TRBV30 with TRBJ2-1. CDR3 length: 11 amino acids. CDR1 and CDR2 from the germline V gene are GTSNPN and SVGIG (reference sequence). The CDR3 loop is CAWSVWDEQFF.

The CDR3 sequence: CASSKDEGNSPLHF. This chain uses TRBV6-8 with TRBJ1-6; TCRdb picks TRBD1, but there is no DNA to check that call. The germline V gene encodes CDR1 MNHGY and CDR2 SAAAGT. The CDR3 has 14 residues.

This chain uses TRBV11-2 with TRBJ2-4; with no DNA, the TCRdb D assignment of TRBD1 cannot be verified. Germline CDR1 reads SGHAT; CDR2 reads FQNNGV. This CDR3 spans 16 amino acids. CDR3 region: CASRHLTGGSKNIQYF.

This rearrangement joins TRBV7-6 to TRBJ1-1; with no DNA, the TCRdb D assignment of TRBD1 cannot be verified. In germline, CDR1 is SGHVS, CDR2 FNYEAQ. This CDR3 spans 14 amino acids. The CDR3 is CASSTTGGRTEAFF.

The chain couples TRBV10-3 to TRBJ2-5; the TCRdb call, TRBD1, lacks DNA for checking. The germline CDR1 and CDR2 sequences are ENHRY and SYGVKD. The CDR3 runs 14 residues. The chain's CDR3 is CAISRHQGGETQYF.

This chain uses TRBV4-1 with TRBJ2-2; TCRdb names TRBD2, which stays unverified in the absence of DNA. Germline CDR1 reads MGHRA; CDR2 reads YSYEKL. The CDR3 sequence is 19 residues long. The CDR3 is CASRPTFLAGGENTGELFF.

This chain connects TRBV6-1 to TRBJ1-5; the D call of TRBD1 rests on TCRdb alone, since no DNA is present to check it. This CDR3 spans 13 amino acids. Looked up from germline, CDR1 is MNHNS and CDR2 is SASEGT. The CDR3 loop is CASRTQGIGPQHF.

The chain carries TRBV7-9 and TRBJ2-1; with no DNA, the TCRdb D assignment of TRBD2 cannot be verified. CDR3 length equals 12 residues. Germline CDR1 reads SEHNR; CDR2 reads FQNEAQ (reference sequence). The CDR3 is CASGGLTNEQFF.